These 17 T cell receptor beta chains share one sample of origin, sequenced in a study of blood T cells in healthy people across ages. A second PCR of 7 to 11 cycles used a sample-barcoded 5' primer and a J-beta primer mix. TCRdb independently ran MiXCR on the 5' RACE reads; one entry per CDR3 protein. The sample records 790,000 or so distinct CDR3 sequences, around 50% being singletons. The sample was blood. The origin of the receptors is a man aged 40-50 years in good health.

The CDR3 DNA sequence: TGCAGCGGTGGGACAGTAGGAACCTACGAGCAGTACTTC. It specifies CSGGTVGTYEQYF. This rearrangement joins TRBV29-1 to TRBJ2-7; 7 bases map to TRBD1. The CDR3 has 13 residues. J was trimmed by 2 bases and V by 7 bases; bases with no gene match: 8. Looked up from germline, CDR1 is SQVTM and CDR2 is ANQGSEA.

The DNA of the CDR3 is TGTGCCAGCAGTCCCGTGGGGCGCGGCTATGGCTACACCTTC. This encodes CASSPVGRGYGYTF. The rearrangement links TRBV6-5 to TRBJ1-2, with D possibly matching TRBD1 (5 bases). There are 14 residues in the CDR3. CDR1 is MNHEY and CDR2 is SVGAGI in the germline V gene. V gave up 5 bases and J gave up 4 bases, with 14 bases separating them.

The V and J genes are TRBV25-1 and TRBJ1-2; TRBD1 matches 8 bases. CDR1 and CDR2 (germline): MGHDK, SYGVNS. V trimming: 1 base; J trimming: 8 bases; junction bases outside the gene matches: 9. The CDR3 is made up of 15 amino acids. CDR3 nucleotides: TGTGCCAGCAGTGAATTCGGACAGGGAAGTAAGGGCTACACCTTC. Amino acid sequence: CASSEFGQGSKGYTF.

The V and J genes are TRBV28 and TRBJ2-5; maybe TRBD2 (7 bases). Trimming stripped 4 bases from V and 2 bases from J, with 14 bases between. CDR3 length: 15 amino acids. The germline gives CDR1 MDHEN, CDR2 SYDVKM. CDR3 in DNA: TGTGCCAGCAGTTGGGGGGCGCGGGAGCAAGAGACCCAGTACTTC. Translating it yields CASSWGAREQETQYF. Complete variable domain (other parts from reference TRBV28 and TRBJ2-5): DVKVTQSSRYLVKRTGEKVFLECVQDMDHENMFWYRQDPGLGLRLIYFSYDVKMKEKGDIPEGYSVSREKKERFSLILESASTNQTSMYLCASSWGAREQETQYFGPGTRLLVL.

Only a few counts were recorded for this clonotype. J is TRBJ2-2 and V is TRBV11-1, with no clear D. Germline assignment: CDR1 SGHAT and CDR2 FQDESV (reference sequence). The CDR3 is 12 residues long. Trimming shortened V by 5 bases and J by 6 bases, and 7 bases separated the two germline ends. CDR3 amino acids: CASSLTPGELFF. CDR3 in DNA: TGTGCCAGCAGCCTGACACCCGGGGAGCTGTTTTTT.

This clonotype was seen more than once but under ten times. The J gene is TRBJ2-5, the V gene TRBV4-3, with TRBD1 matching 10 bases. The DNA end is a closer match to TRBJ2-7, so the J assignment may be wrong. The length of the CDR3 is 15 residues. Germline values: CDR1 LGHNA, CDR2 YSLEER. CDR3 amino acids: CASSKGGTGVHEQYF. In nucleotides, the CDR3 is TGCGCCAGCAGCAAAGGGGGGACAGGGGTTCACGAGCAGTACTTC.

The chain combines TRBV6-5 with TRBJ2-3, with D hard to call. The CDR3 loop spans 14 amino acids. Germline V CDR1 and CDR2: MNHEY, SVGAGI. Trimming cost V 0 bases and J 3 bases, with 7 bases left between them. The CDR3 here is CASSYSDATDTQYF. The CDR3 DNA sequence: TGTGCCAGCAGTTACTCGGACGCGACAGATACGCAGTATTTT.

A remark on this clonotype: No DNA is shown, since the ends of the CDR3 on it are uncertain; the CDR3 is the one TCRdb lists. This rearrangement joins TRBV25-1 to TRBJ2-5. Germline assignment: CDR1 MGHDK and CDR2 SYGVNS. From its first to its last residue, the CDR3 has 18 amino acids. This CDR3 reads CASSDASLGMGYQETQYF.

In its sample, this clonotype was seen a few times. The rearrangement links TRBV7-9 to TRBJ1-2; 9 bases agree with TRBD1. Germline CDR1 is SEHNR and CDR2 is FQNEAQ (reference sequence). V gave up 6 bases and J gave up 6 bases; unmatched junction bases: 8. This CDR3 region has 14 residues. CDR3 residues: CASSSSTGGNGYTF. In nucleotides, the CDR3 is TGTGCCAGCAGTTCATCGACAGGGGGTAATGGCTACACCTTC.

V is TRBV7-9 and J is TRBJ2-4, with TRBD2 identical over 7 bases. With 5 bases clipped from V and 6 bases from J, the junction kept 10 bases outside the gene matches. This CDR3 is built from 15 residues. Germline lookup yields CDR1 SEHNR and CDR2 FQNEAQ (reference sequence). The CDR3: CASSPAGRGGNIQYF. For the CDR3, the DNA is TGTGCCAGCAGCCCAGCGGGGAGAGGTGGAAACATTCAGTACTTC.

This clonotype was counted a few times. V gene TRBV18 combines with J gene TRBJ2-3; 7 bases match TRBD1. This CDR3 has 14 amino acids. Germline V CDR1 and CDR2: KGHSH, LQKENI. J was trimmed by 2 bases and V by 7 bases; bases with no gene match: 6. The CDR3 DNA reads TGTGCCAGCTACCGGACAGGAGACACAGATACGCAGTATTTT. It yields the protein CASYRTGDTDTQYF.

The rearrangement joins TRBV12-3 or TRBV12-4 to TRBJ2-4; TRBD1 agrees at 8 bases. CDR3 length equals 13 residues. Unmatched junction bases numbered 7, after V lost 2 bases and J lost 13 bases. The CDR3 DNA sequence: TGTGCCAGCAGTTTATTGTCAGGGGGCGTACAGTACTTC. Its translation is CASSLLSGGVQYF.

Only a few counts were recorded for this clonotype. This chain joins TRBV7-9 and TRBJ2-3, with 9 bases aligning to TRBD2. The CDR3 spans 16 residues. V was clipped by 6 bases and J by 3 bases; unmatched bases: 10. Germline V gene sequence: CDR1 SEHNR, CDR2 FQNEAQ (reference sequence). CDR3 coding DNA: TGTGCCAGCAGAACAGAGATTAGCGGGGGAACAGATACGCAGTATTTT. Translation: CASRTEISGGTDTQYF. The whole variable domain, filled in from reference TRBV7-9 and TRBJ2-3, reads DTGVSQNPRHKITKRGQNVTFRCDPISEHNRLYWYRQTLGQGPEFLTYFQNEAQLEKSRLLSDRFSAERPKGSFSTLEIQRTEQGDSAMYLCASRTEISGGTDTQYFGPGTRLTVL.

The chain employs TRBV6-5 and TRBJ2-7; maybe TRBD1 (5 bases). The CDR3 spans 14 residues. The germline V gene has CDR1 MNHEY and CDR2 SVGAGI. V was cut by 6 bases and J by 6 bases, with 18 bases left in between. CDR3 sequence (DNA): TGTGCCAGCAGCCTAAGGGGTGCGGAGTCCGAGCAGTACTTC. Translation: CASSLRGAESEQYF.

The chain carries TRBV19 and TRBJ2-2, with 11 bases that match TRBD1. Germline CDR1 LNHDA, CDR2 SQIVND (reference sequence). J gave up 5 bases and V 11 bases, and 4 bases lay outside the gene matches. The CDR3 is 13 amino acids. The CDR3, as DNA: TGTGCCGGGGGGACAGGGGGTACCGGGGAGCTGTTTTTT. It codes for CAGGTGGTGELFF.

The V gene is TRBV7-9, the J gene TRBJ2-2, with 8 bases fitting TRBD1. This CDR3 is built from 16 residues. The germline CDR1 and CDR2 sequences are SEHNR and FQNEAQ (reference sequence). The junction had 10 bases not matched to a gene; V was cut back by 6 bases and J by 4 bases. CDR3 coding DNA: TGTGCCAGCAGACCTCCGGGACAGGAGGCCACCGGGGAGCTGTTTTTT. Amino acid sequence: CASRPPGQEATGELFF.

The chain links TRBV18 to TRBJ2-7, with D unresolved. The CDR3 extends over 17 amino acids. Germline CDR1 and CDR2: KGHSH and LQKENI. With 3 bases removed from V and 1 base from J, the gap between germline ends came to 19 bases. The DNA for the CDR3 is TGTGCCAGCTCACCCATGGCAAGGGCAGAAACTTCCTACGAGCAGTACTTC. It codes for CASSPMARAETSYEQYF.